This T cell receptor beta chain was captured by sequencing in a study of blood T cell repertoires in COVID-19. On the study more broadly: The study drew acute and convalescent COVID-19 samples from the United States, Italy and Spain.

The CDR3 runs to 14 residues. Trimming removed 5 bases from V and 2 bases from J, with 12 bases in between. Germline CDR1 reads SGHAT; CDR2 reads FQNNGV. Clones were sequenced by immunoSEQ multiplex PCR, and TCRdb holds only the in-frame ones, with some missing. Of around 70,000 clones in the sample, roughly three quarters were seen once. The TCR was taken from a human donor in a cohort sampled during active COVID-19. Sample: peripheral blood. The genes are TRBV11-2 and TRBJ2-5; D unresolved. The CDR3: CASSRVGGQETQYF. DNA for the CDR3: TGTGCCAGCAGCAGAGTTGGCGGTCAAGAGACCCAGTACTTC.